This record concerns one TCR beta chain sequence. What it binds is unknown. The CDR3 loop spans 13 amino acids. The germline CDR1 and CDR2 sequences are MGHRA and YSYEKL. V was trimmed by 1 base and J by 6 bases, leaving 7 bases between them. Generated by immunoSEQ multiplex PCR, the TCRdb table keeps only in-frame clones and is missing some. The profile shows about 68,000 clones, 88% of them singletons. This specimen belongs to a study of OX40 agonist ivuxolimab in advanced cancers. Turning to the study itself: Eligibility admitted prior anti-PD-1, anti-PD-L1 or anti-CTLA-4 therapy; 35% to 40% had some.

Overall study results and limits: CD8+ T cells were the subset that, on average, had more expanded clones than CD4+. Among some nonresponders, normalized T-cell clonal expansion was also low. The study observed clonal expansion of CD4+ and CD8+ blood T cells by week 6 at 0.1 to 3.0 mg/kg.

Source: CD4+ or CD8+ T cells sorted from blood, taken in a trial of the OX40 agonist ivuxolimab. V usage is TRBV4-1 and J usage is TRBJ2-1; D not certain. This sequence originates from an adult with an advanced solid tumor such as melanoma, head and neck, liver or kidney cancer. The CDR3 DNA reads TGCGCCAGCAGCCAAGCCGATTTCAATGAGCAGTTCTTC. Translation gives CASSQADFNEQFF.